This T cell receptor (beta chain) was identified in a study of blood T cell repertoires in COVID-19. Germline V gene sequence: CDR1 MNHEY, CDR2 SVGAGI. CDR3 length equals 13 residues. The V gene lost 0 bases and the J gene lost 8 bases, with 10 bases spanning the gap. Only in-frame clones appear in the TCRdb table, and some are missing; sequencing was by immunoSEQ multiplex PCR. This sample yields about 180,000 clones, of which roughly nine tenths are seen a single time; 1.5% to 2% belongs to the top ten. The TCR comes from a man younger than 35 who had recovered from COVID-19. The source material was peripheral blood. The genes are TRBV6-5 and TRBJ1-2; D may be TRBD1 (5 bases). CDR3 sequence (DNA): TGTGCCAGCAGTTACTCCAGGGATTGGGGCTACACCTTC. Translation: CASSYSRDWGYTF.